There are a few counts of the clone carrying this T cell receptor beta chain. CDR1 and CDR2 from the germline V gene are MNHNS and SASEGT. This CDR3 comprises 14 residues. V lost 3 bases and J lost 3, with 8 bases in between. This entry is derived from a study of shared clonotypes between healthy human individuals. Sequenced by immunoSEQ multiplex PCR; TCRdb stores in-frame clones only, minus some. The repertoire includes about 92,000 clones, roughly three quarters of them detected once, and 45% to 55% sits in the top ten. This clonotype was obtained from a man between 25 and 39 years old in good health. Sequencing was performed on memory CD8+ T cells sorted from blood. Subset indicated: CD45RO+ cells pooled with CCR7-negative TemRA cells. This sequence joins TRBV6-1 and TRBJ2-2; possibly TRBD1 for D (5 bases). This chain's CDR3 is CASSDRADTGELFF. As DNA, the CDR3 is TGTGCCAGCAGTGACAGGGCGGACACCGGGGAGCTGTTTTTT.